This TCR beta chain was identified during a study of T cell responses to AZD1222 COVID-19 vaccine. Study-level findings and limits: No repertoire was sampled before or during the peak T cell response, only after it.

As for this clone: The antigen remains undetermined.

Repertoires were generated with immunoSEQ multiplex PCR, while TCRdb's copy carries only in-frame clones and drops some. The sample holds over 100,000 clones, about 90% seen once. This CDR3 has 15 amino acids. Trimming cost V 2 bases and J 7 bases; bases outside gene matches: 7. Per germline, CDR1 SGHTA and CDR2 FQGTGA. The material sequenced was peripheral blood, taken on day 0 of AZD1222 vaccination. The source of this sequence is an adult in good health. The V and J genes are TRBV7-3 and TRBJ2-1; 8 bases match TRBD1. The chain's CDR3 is CASSLGGQGSNEQFF. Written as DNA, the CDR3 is TGTGCCAGCAGCTTAGGTGGACAGGGTTCGAATGAGCAGTTCTTC.